This T cell receptor (beta chain) appears in the sequencing data of a study of CD8+ T cells in alopecia areata. Background on the study: Treatment ran 6 to 18 months, with 6 months of follow-up afterward.

For this clone: Its antigen is undetermined.

As part of sample collection, lesional scalp punch biopsies and peripheral blood were taken from alopecia areata patients. Extraction of RNA preceded its reverse transcription into cDNA, which served as the sequencing template. Sequencing was performed with immunoSEQ multiplex PCR; in TCRdb, only in-frame clones are kept and a portion is missing. The table lists roughly 130,000 clones, 45% to 60% of them singletons, with 4.5% in the top ten. The V end lost 0 bases, the J end lost 4 bases, and 10 bases lay between the germline ends. The CDR3 totals 16 residues. Germline-derived CDR1 and CDR2 are SGHAT and FQDESV (reference sequence). General study findings and limits: Lesional scalp, especially alopecia totalis/universalis, showed higher clonality than normal scalp.

Sequenced here: CD4+ T cells sorted from blood, sampled at week 0. This clonotype was sampled from a human donor with alopecia areata. The rearrangement joins TRBV11-1 to TRBJ2-6; D is unclear. The CDR3 region is CASSLAGSRGANVLTF. The DNA for the CDR3 is TGTGCCAGCAGCTTAGCTGGCTCTAGGGGGGCCAACGTCCTGACTTTC.